This record covers a single T cell receptor beta chain. Its specificity is not known. The data derive from a study of blood T cells in healthy people across ages. The study's findings and limits: Age showed a roughly linear inverse relationship with TCR beta diversity per million T cells.

Combining a sample-barcoded 5' primer with a J-beta primer mix, a second PCR ran for roughly 7 to 12 cycles. Every single cDNA molecule received a tag from a template-switch adaptor with 12 random nucleotides. One entry per CDR3 protein, called by TCRdb with MiXCR from the 5' RACE reads. Of about 1.5 million distinct CDR3 sequences listed, approximately 39% are singletons. Sequencing was carried out using blood. This receptor was identified in a woman between 18 and 29 years old in good health.

The CDR3 reads CASSFDGLGRSVDEQFF. CDR3 DNA: TGCGCCAGCAGCTTCGACGGACTAGGGCGGTCTGTCGATGAGCAGTTCTTC. This chain connects TRBV5-1 to TRBJ2-1, with 7 positions matching TRBD2. The V segment lost 2 bases and the J segment 8 bases; nucleotides outside the gene matches: 16. The CDR3 extends over 17 amino acids. CDR1 is SGHRS, CDR2 YFSETQ, per germline.